This section outlines one T cell receptor (beta chain) sequence together with its context. The V and J ends lost 5 bases and 2 bases respectively, with 9 bases between them. This CDR3 spans 13 amino acids. Germline values: CDR1 SGHAT, CDR2 FQNNGV. Profiled with immunoSEQ multiplex PCR; TCRdb holds only in-frame clones, not every one. Of about 60,000 clones in the sample, around nine tenths were seen once. These data are taken from a study of control samples from healthy donors and cancer patients. This receptor was taken from a woman in her 50s with colorectal cancer. The source material was PBMCs. This rearrangement joins TRBV11-2 to TRBJ2-5; D ambiguous. The CDR3 DNA is TGTGCCAGCAGCCGAGGACGGCAAGAGACCCAGTACTTC. Amino acids: CASSRGRQETQYF.